The 18 T cell receptor beta chains reported below all come from one sample, sequenced in a study of cytomegalovirus exposure and HLA in healthy donors. 13 Jbeta primers and 60 Vbeta primers were used for the PCR. TCRdb's copy holds only in-frame clones and misses some; the assay was immunoSEQ multiplex PCR. Its listing shows 45,000 to 55,000 clones. The sequenced sample was PBMCs. The origin of the receptors is a woman aged 50 to 65 in good health and CMV-seropositive.

V usage is TRBV7-3 and J usage is TRBJ2-2, with 8 bases aligning to TRBD2. The CDR3 has 19 residues. The germline CDR1 and CDR2 sequences are SGHTA and FQGTGA. V trimming: 5 bases; J trimming: 3 bases; junction bases outside the gene matches: 17. This chain's CDR3 is CASSRMVSGGGAYTGELFF. The CDR3 DNA sequence: TGTGCCAGCAGCCGTATGGTAAGCGGGGGAGGGGCGTACACCGGGGAGCTGTTTTTT.

The rearrangement joins TRBV5-1 to TRBJ2-1; perhaps TRBD2 as D (5 bases). The germline gives CDR1 SGHRS, CDR2 YFSETQ. CDR3 length: 14 residues. Trimming took 4 bases from V and 7 from J, leaving 15 bases between them. The CDR3 DNA is TGCGCCAGCAGCCAAAGCGGAGGAGGTAATGAGCAGTTCTTC. This encodes CASSQSGGGNEQFF.

This chain joins TRBV28 and TRBJ2-1; tentatively, D is TRBD1 (6 bases). Per germline, CDR1 MDHEN and CDR2 SYDVKM. The CDR3 covers 15 residues. With 6 bases removed from V and 0 bases from J, the gap between germline ends came to 12 bases. CDR3 coding DNA: TGTGCCAGCAGCCAAGACAGGAGCTCCTACAATGAGCAGTTCTTC. Encoded protein: CASSQDRSSYNEQFF.

This chain's CDR3 is CASSFARRGSNQPQHF. CDR3 nucleotides: TGTGCCAGCAGCTTCGCGCGACGGGGGAGCAATCAGCCCCAGCATTTT. V gene TRBV7-9 combines with J gene TRBJ1-5; weak D call: TRBD1 (5 bases). V lost 3 bases to trimming and J lost 1 base, with 13 bases between them. CDR3 size: 16 residues. Germline loops: CDR1 SEHNR, CDR2 FQNEAQ (reference sequence).

The gene calls are TRBV10-3 and TRBJ1-2; D gene uncertain. V was trimmed by 6 bases and J by 4 bases, leaving 12 bases between them. The CDR3 sequence is 13 residues long. Germline V gene sequence: CDR1 ENHRY, CDR2 SYGVKD. CDR3: CAISPGDVYGYTF. CDR3 nucleotides: TGTGCCATCAGCCCAGGCGATGTCTATGGCTACACCTTC.

The chain links TRBV6-5 to TRBJ1-5; TRBD1 matches at 11 bases. With V trimmed by 5 bases and J by 7 bases, 4 bases remained unmatched. This CDR3 is 14 amino acids long. CDR1 and CDR2 (germline): MNHEY, SVGAGI. In DNA form, the CDR3 reads TGTGCCAGCAGTGGGGACAGGGGGGGCCAGCCCCAGCATTTT. Protein sequence: CASSGDRGGQPQHF.

The chain employs TRBV7-2 and TRBJ2-7, with 7 bases that match TRBD1. Germline V gives CDR1 SGHTA, CDR2 FQGNSA. V lost 3 bases to trimming and J lost 0 bases; unmatched junction nucleotides: 8. The CDR3 loop spans 16 amino acids. This CDR3 reads CASSLQGQLSSYEQYF. The CDR3 nucleotides read TGTGCCAGCAGCTTGCAGGGACAGCTGAGCTCCTACGAGCAGTACTTC. Full variable domain (remainder filled in from reference TRBV7-2 and TRBJ2-7): GAGVSQSPSNKVTEKGKDVELRCDPISGHTALYWYRQSLGQGLEFLIYFQGNSAPDKSGLPSDRFSAERTGGSVSTLTIQRTQQEDSAVYLCASSLQGQLSSYEQYFGPGTRLTVT.

This rearrangement joins TRBV6-6 to TRBJ2-2, with D possibly being TRBD1 (6 bases). V dropped 5 bases and J dropped 2 bases, with 9 bases sitting between them. CDR3 length equals 14 residues. From germline, CDR1 is MNHNY and CDR2 SVGAGI (reference sequence). As DNA, the CDR3 is TGTGCCAGCAGTAGGACAGCAAACACCGGGGAGCTGTTTTTT. It is translated as CASSRTANTGELFF.

The V and J genes are TRBV2 and TRBJ1-2; TRBD1 agrees at 8 bases. CDR1 and CDR2 (germline): SNHLY, FYNNEI. The CDR3 loop spans 13 amino acids. Losses at the gene ends were 6 bases for V and 5 bases for J; bases not matched to a gene: 5. The CDR3 spells CASRGQVAYGYTF. CDR3 nucleotide sequence: TGTGCCAGCAGGGGACAGGTAGCGTATGGCTACACCTTC. Looking up the rest from reference TRBV2 and TRBJ1-2 gives the full variable domain: EPEVTQTPSHQVTQMGQEVILRCVPISNHLYFYWYRQILGQKVEFLVSFYNNEISEKSEIFDDQFSVERPDGSNFTLKIRSTKLEDSAMYFCASRGQVAYGYTFGSGTRLTVV.

The chain couples TRBV6-5 to TRBJ2-7; weak D call: TRBD2 (5 bases). Germline assignment: CDR1 MNHEY and CDR2 SVGAGI. The CDR3 spans 13 residues. V gave up 6 bases and J gave up 2 bases, with 11 bases separating them. For the CDR3, the DNA is TGTGCCAGCAGCAAAGGACTGACCTACGAGCAGTACTTC. As protein: CASSKGLTYEQYF.

V gene TRBV7-9 combines with J gene TRBJ2-7; weak D call: TRBD1 (5 bases). Germline lookup yields CDR1 SEHNR and CDR2 FQNEAQ (reference sequence). The CDR3 spans 18 residues. V lost 5 bases to trimming and J lost 0 bases, with 23 bases between them. The CDR3 region has the DNA TGTGCCAGCAGCCACGCTGGGAACAGGCCAAAAAGCTCCTACGAGCAGTACTTC. Encoded protein: CASSHAGNRPKSSYEQYF.

V gene TRBV19 combines with J gene TRBJ2-1; D not certain. This CDR3 spans 14 amino acids. Trimming stripped 5 bases from V and 7 bases from J, with 15 bases between. Germline V gene lookup returns CDR1 LNHDA and CDR2 SQIVND (reference sequence). The CDR3, as DNA: TGTGCCAGTAGTCCTTGGGTTAGCCGGAATGAGCAGTTCTTC. Translation: CASSPWVSRNEQFF.

The V and J genes are TRBV28 and TRBJ1-2, with a possible D match to TRBD1 (5 bases). With 11 bases removed from V and 4 bases from J, the gap between germline ends came to 14 bases. Germline V lookup: CDR1 MDHEN, CDR2 SYDVKM. This CDR3 comprises 12 residues. The CDR3 sequence: CAGSTAPYGYTF. The CDR3 nucleotides are TGTGCCGGATCGACAGCGCCCTATGGCTACACCTTC.

The chain links TRBV7-8 to TRBJ1-5; the D is unclear. V was cut by 5 bases and J by 0 bases, with 11 bases left in between. CDR1 is SGHVS, CDR2 FQNEAQ, per germline. CDR3 length: 15 amino acids. The CDR3, as DNA: TGTGCCAGCAGCAGTACAAGTTATAGCAATCAGCCCCAGCATTTT. This translates into CASSSTSYSNQPQHF.

The genes are TRBV30 and TRBJ2-7; a weak D match, TRBD1 (6 bases). Trimming pared 2 bases from V and 7 bases from J, leaving 15 bases between. The germline gives CDR1 GTSNPN, CDR2 SVGIG (reference sequence). This CDR3 comprises 13 residues. CDR3 amino acids: CAWSRQVPGEQYF. CDR3 nucleotide sequence: TGTGCCTGGAGTAGACAGGTCCCGGGGGAGCAGTACTTC.

The V call is TRBV7-2, the J call TRBJ2-7; the match to TRBD2 covers 7 bases. The CDR3 length is 16 residues. The germline gives CDR1 SGHTA, CDR2 FQGNSA. V dropped 5 bases and J dropped 0; count of bases not matched to a gene: 10. The CDR3 DNA follows: TGTGCCAGCAGCCTAGGGGTTAGCGGGTCCTCCTACGAGCAGTACTTC. Protein product: CASSLGVSGSSYEQYF.

CDR3 coding DNA: TGTGCCAGCAGCTTCAGCGGGACAAGGGCGGACAATGAGCAGTTCTTC. This translates into CASSFSGTRADNEQFF. The chain joins TRBV7-2 to TRBJ2-1; D might be TRBD2 (7 bases). This CDR3 comprises 16 residues. Germline lookup yields CDR1 SGHTA and CDR2 FQGNSA. V was trimmed by 3 bases and J by 5 bases, leaving 17 bases between them. Drawing the rest from reference TRBV7-2 and TRBJ2-1, the complete variable domain is GAGVSQSPSNKVTEKGKDVELRCDPISGHTALYWYRQSLGQGLEFLIYFQGNSAPDKSGLPSDRFSAERTGGSVSTLTIQRTQQEDSAVYLCASSFSGTRADNEQFFGPGTRLTVL.

CDR3 in amino acids: CAWSRGSSETQYF. The DNA for the CDR3 is TGTGCCTGGAGTCGAGGAAGTTCCGAGACCCAGTACTTC. V is TRBV30 and J is TRBJ2-5; D unresolved. Germline CDR1 reads GTSNPN; CDR2 reads SVGIG (reference sequence). There are 13 residues in the CDR3. Trimming removed 2 bases from V and 5 bases from J, with 12 bases in between.